The sequence of this TCR beta chain was determined in a study of T cell clonotyping in hematopoietic cell transplantation. The study's findings and limits: Pathologically expanded recipient clonotypes increased progressively from day 30 to day 180 as diversity fell. Cells were unsorted, so CD4 and CD8 contributions were not separated. Higher Inverse Simpson Index values in graft donor and pretransplant recipient predicted broader posttransplant TCR diversity. At the given depth, recipient repertoires were over 95% de novo clonotypes.

TCRdb's copy holds only in-frame clones and misses some; the assay was immunoSEQ multiplex PCR. Found here are around 17,000 clones, approximately 91% of them singletons; the top ten hold around 5%. A note on this clone: Antigen unknown.

The V and J ends lost 7 bases and 3 bases, in that order; junction bases with no gene match: 5. The CDR3 spans 13 residues. The germline V gene has CDR1 MNHEY and CDR2 SMNVEV (reference sequence). The chain links TRBV27 to TRBJ2-7; TRBD2 matches 8 bases. Material: peripheral blood mononuclear cells. The sequence derives from a man aged 35-49 years in good health. Some clones in this sample may be carry-over from other donors' samples. The CDR3 region has the DNA TGTGCCAGCACGGGAAGCGGGAGCTACGAGCAGTACTTC. Translating it yields CASTGSGSYEQYF.